This entry lists 8 T cell receptor beta chains sequenced from one sample in a study of blood T cell repertoires in COVID-19. Measured with immunoSEQ multiplex PCR; TCRdb has only the in-frame clones, and not every one. The table records about 200,000 clones, about 88% of them present only once. The sample consisted of peripheral blood. The source of these receptors is a young man with active or convalescent COVID-19.

This clone was observed a single time. This rearrangement joins TRBV7-2 to TRBJ2-1; 7 bases align to TRBD2. Looked up from germline, CDR1 is SGHTA and CDR2 is FQGNSA. This CDR3 spans 15 amino acids. J gave up 2 bases and V 5 bases, and 6 bases lay outside the gene matches. CDR3 sequence reads: CASSTRGETYNEQFF. For the CDR3, the DNA is TGTGCCAGCAGCACCCGGGGGGAGACCTACAATGAGCAGTTCTTC. The whole variable domain, remainder taken from reference TRBV7-2 and TRBJ2-1, is GAGVSQSPSNKVTEKGKDVELRCDPISGHTALYWYRQSLGQGLEFLIYFQGNSAPDKSGLPSDRFSAERTGGSVSTLTIQRTQQEDSAVYLCASSTRGETYNEQFFGPGTRLTVL.

The chain is built from TRBV5-1 and TRBJ1-5, with TRBD1 matching over 9 bases. The CDR3 sequence is 14 residues long. J was trimmed by 7 bases and V by 4 bases; bases with no gene match: 6. The germline gives CDR1 SGHRS, CDR2 YFSETQ. The CDR3 nucleotides read TGCGCCAGCAGCCCCGGGACAGGGACGCAGCCCCAGCATTTT. It encodes CASSPGTGTQPQHF.

The J gene is TRBJ1-1, the V gene TRBV6-5; possibly TRBD1 for D (6 bases). Germline values: CDR1 MNHEY, CDR2 SVGAGI. This CDR3 is built from 15 residues. The V and J ends lost 6 bases and 3 bases respectively, with 17 bases between them. Here the CDR3 DNA reads TGTGCCAGCAGGACCTCCATAGGGGGGGACACTGAAGCTTTCTTT. Amino acid sequence: CASRTSIGGDTEAFF.

The V call is TRBV5-6, the J call TRBJ1-2, with a tentative D call TRBD1 (6 bases). The germline V and J ends were trimmed by 1 base and 6 bases, with 10 bases remaining between them. Germline lookup yields CDR1 SGHDT and CDR2 YYEEEE. The CDR3 runs 13 residues. This CDR3 is CASSLTGLDGYTF. The CDR3 DNA reads as TGTGCCAGCAGCTTGACAGGGTTAGATGGCTACACCTTC.

The chain recombines TRBV3-1 (or the pseudogene TRBV3-2) with TRBJ2-2; 7 bases align to TRBD2. V shed 0 bases and J 3 bases; nucleotides not matched to a gene: 19. The CDR3 runs to 21 residues. Germline loops: CDR1 LGHDT, CDR2 YNNKEL (reference sequence). CDR3 DNA: TGTGCCAGCAGCCAAGATGCGGTTTTATCGCCCAGCGGGGAGGACACCGGGGAGCTGTTTTTT. Protein: CASSQDAVLSPSGEDTGELFF.

The chain carries TRBV7-8 and TRBJ2-1; 11 positions agree with TRBD2. The CDR3 loop spans 16 amino acids. With V trimmed by 0 bases and J by 9 bases, 7 bases remained unmatched. Germline CDR1 is SGHVS and CDR2 is FQNEAQ. CDR3 sequence reads: CASSLALLAGGGEQFF. CDR3 coding DNA: TGTGCCAGCAGCTTAGCGCTCCTAGCGGGGGGCGGTGAGCAGTTCTTC.

This sequence joins TRBV27 and TRBJ2-3, with a possible D match to TRBD2 (5 bases). The CDR3 is 16 amino acids. Between the trimmed V and J ends, which lost 8 bases and 2 bases, there was a span of 20 bases. Germline V gene sequence: CDR1 MNHEY, CDR2 SMNVEV (reference sequence). CDR3 sequence (DNA): TGTGCCAGCCAACCCCGGACTTCCCGAATCACAGATACGCAGTATTTT. The encoded protein is CASQPRTSRITDTQYF.

The rearrangement joins TRBV2 to TRBJ1-2; 11 bases align to TRBD1. Germline loops: CDR1 SNHLY, CDR2 FYNNEI. The CDR3 contains 14 residues. V was clipped by 5 bases and J by 4 bases; unmatched bases: 3. The CDR3 region has the DNA TGTGCCAGCAGTTCGGACAGGGGGCCCTATGGCTACACCTTC. It specifies CASSSDRGPYGYTF. The full variable domain, rest sourced from reference TRBV2 and TRBJ1-2, is EPEVTQTPSHQVTQMGQEVILRCVPISNHLYFYWYRQILGQKVEFLVSFYNNEISEKSEIFDDQFSVERPDGSNFTLKIRSTKLEDSAMYFCASSSDRGPYGYTFGSGTRLTVV.